This T cell receptor beta chain appears in the sequencing data of a study of CD8 T cells in Susac syndrome. Random-hexamer reverse transcription was applied to roughly 0.5 to 1 ug RNA. With immunoSEQ multiplex PCR, TCR beta CDR3 was amplified across 54 Vbeta and 13 Jbeta. TCRdb processed the immunoSEQ multiplex PCR reads anew with MiXCR; each CDR3 protein has one entry. The sample yields under 200,000 distinct CDR3 sequences, 90% to 95% seen once. Sequencing of TCR beta covered CD8+ and CD4+ T cells obtained from blood. The sequence was collected from a human donor in good health. The material sequenced was CD4+ T cells from PBMCs.

The CDR3 nucleotides read TGTGCCAGCAGACGCCTCACTAGCGGGGAGAATGAGCAGTTCTTC. Its protein is CASRRLTSGENEQFF. The rearrangement joins TRBV27 to TRBJ2-1; 10 positions match TRBD2. V gave up 6 bases and J gave up 7 bases; unmatched junction bases: 9. The CDR3 has 15 amino acids. CDR1 and CDR2 (germline): MNHEY, SMNVEV (reference sequence).